The 9 T cell receptor beta chains in this list originate from one sample, sequenced in a study of Graves' ophthalmopathy and Graves' hyperthyroidism. The authors amplified TCR beta CDR3 regions, and they did so from RNA transcripts for repertoire sequencing. Second-round multiplex PCR followed a first-round RT-PCR using HTBI primers. TCRdb processed the multiplex PCR reads anew with MiXCR; each CDR3 protein has one entry. The sample lists approximately 500,000 distinct CDR3 sequences, approximately 15% occurring once. Sequencing was performed on blood. The receptors derive from a woman in her 30s with Graves' ophthalmopathy.

This clonotype was seen many times. This chain joins TRBV5-1 and TRBJ1-2; D gene ambiguous. The germline V gene has CDR1 SGHRS and CDR2 YFSETQ. This CDR3 region has 13 residues. V dropped 1 base and J dropped 3 bases, with 7 bases sitting between them. For the CDR3, the DNA is TGCGCCAGCAGCTTGCCCGGCCACTATGGCTACACCTTC. It is translated as CASSLPGHYGYTF.

This clonotype was recorded at least ten times. J is TRBJ1-3 and V is TRBV12-3 or TRBV12-4; D not resolved. V was trimmed by 5 bases and J by 4 bases, leaving 9 bases between them. CDR3 length: 13 amino acids. CDR3 bases: TGTGCCAGCAGTCCCTCGGGGGGAAACACCATATATTTT. Protein sequence: CASSPSGGNTIYF.

At least ten counts were recorded for this clonotype. This chain joins TRBV12-3 or TRBV12-4 and TRBJ1-5, with D tentatively TRBD1 (5 bases). The V gene lost 9 bases and the J gene lost 9 bases, with 12 bases spanning the gap. The CDR3 length is 11 residues. The CDR3 here is CASGGVGPQHF. In DNA form, the CDR3 reads TGTGCCAGTGGGGGGGTAGGGCCCCAGCATTTT.

This clonotype was seen ten or more times. The chain uses TRBV28 and TRBJ2-4; 7 bases align to TRBD1. The CDR3 loop spans 14 amino acids. The ends lost 5 bases at V and 7 bases at J; junction bases unmatched: 8. CDR1 is MDHEN, CDR2 SYDVKM, per germline. The CDR3 loop reads CASSRQTGWNIQYF. CDR3 sequence (DNA): TGTGCCAGCAGTCGACAGACAGGGTGGAACATTCAGTACTTC.

Ten or more counts support this clonotype. The rearrangement joins TRBV2 to TRBJ1-2, with D maybe TRBD1 (6 bases). The V end lost 2 bases, the J end lost 6 bases, and 13 bases lay between the germline ends. This CDR3 is built from 14 residues. The germline CDR1 and CDR2 sequences are SNHLY and FYNNEI. This chain's CDR3 is CASSEWGARDGYTF. Written as DNA, the CDR3 is TGTGCCAGCAGTGAATGGGGGGCCAGGGATGGCTACACCTTC. Drawing the rest from reference TRBV2 and TRBJ1-2, the complete variable domain is EPEVTQTPSHQVTQMGQEVILRCVPISNHLYFYWYRQILGQKVEFLVSFYNNEISEKSEIFDDQFSVERPDGSNFTLKIRSTKLEDSAMYFCASSEWGARDGYTFGSGTRLTVV.

This clonotype was seen repeatedly, ten times or more. The CDR3 DNA follows: TGCGCCAGCAGCTTGGATGTGGGGAACACTGAAGCTTTCTTT. Translated: CASSLDVGNTEAFF. The chain uses TRBV5-1 and TRBJ1-1; no clear D gene. From germline, CDR1 is SGHRS and CDR2 YFSETQ. V was pared by 0 bases and J by 1 base, with 7 bases between. The CDR3 length is 14 residues.

In its sample, this clonotype was seen many times. A read error may account for a junction end that differs from germline. The rearrangement links TRBV20-1 to TRBJ2-4; possibly TRBD2 for D (6 bases). This CDR3 is 12 amino acids long. Germline CDR1 and CDR2: DFQATT and SNEGSKA (reference sequence). This CDR3 is CSAMLGRDIKYF. Here the CDR3 DNA reads TGCAGTGCCATGCTCGGGAGAGACATTAAGTACTTC.

This clonotype was seen at least ten times. The V gene is TRBV19, the J gene TRBJ2-7; 7 bases are a match to TRBD1. The CDR3 is 13 residues long. V shed 5 bases, J shed 3 bases, and the junction held 4 bases outside the gene matches. Germline V CDR1 and CDR2: LNHDA, SQIVND (reference sequence). The CDR3 loop is CASSGDRYYEQYF. CDR3 DNA: TGTGCCAGTAGTGGGGACAGATACTACGAGCAGTACTTC.

The sample holds many counts of this clonotype. The CDR3 bases are TGTGCCAGCAGCTTAGGGGCCTGGAACACCGGGGAGCTGTTTTTT. It is translated as CASSLGAWNTGELFF. The V call is TRBV11-1, the J call TRBJ2-2; D remains ambiguous. V was pared by 1 base and J by 1 base, with 7 bases between. This CDR3 is built from 15 residues. Germline-derived CDR1 and CDR2 are SGHAT and FQDESV (reference sequence).